Shown below are 27 T cell receptor beta chains from a single sample sequenced in a study of graft-versus-host responses after intestinal transplantation. Data came from immunoSEQ multiplex PCR; TCRdb stores just in-frame clones and leaves some out. The sample records some 46,000 clones, 85% to 95% being singletons. Sequenced here: PBMCs, sampled around 48 weeks after intestinal transplant. These receptors were collected from a human patient who received an intestinal transplant, so some T cells may come from the graft donor.

The genes are TRBV5-6 and TRBJ2-1; TRBD2 matches at 14 bases. From germline, CDR1 is SGHDT and CDR2 YYEEEE. The J segment lost 9 bases and the V segment lost 3 bases, leaving 2 bases of the junction unmatched. CDR3 length: 14 residues. The CDR3 here is CASSWGLAGVEQFF. CDR3 bases: TGTGCCAGCAGCTGGGGACTAGCGGGAGTTGAGCAGTTCTTC.

The chain recombines TRBV19 with TRBJ1-6; D ambiguous. Germline V gives CDR1 LNHDA, CDR2 SQIVND (reference sequence). The CDR3 is 14 residues long. The V end was cut by 3 bases, the J end by 3 bases, with 6 bases between. CDR3 loop: CASSMEDYNSPLHF. CDR3 nucleotide sequence: TGTGCCAGTAGTATGGAAGACTATAATTCACCCCTCCACTTT. Using reference TRBV19 and TRBJ1-6 for the parts outside the CDR3, the full variable domain is DGGITQSPKYLFRKEGQNVTLSCEQNLNHDAMYWYRQDPGQGLRLIYYSQIVNDFQKGDIAEGYSVSREKKESFPLTVTSAQKNPTAFYLCASSMEDYNSPLHFGNGTRLTVT.

This chain uses TRBV7-6 with TRBJ1-3; unclear D gene. Germline loops: CDR1 SGHVS, CDR2 FNYEAQ. There are 16 residues in the CDR3. V lost 3 bases to trimming and J lost 0 bases, with 12 bases between them. The chain's CDR3 is CASSLAGEYSGNTIYF. The DNA for the CDR3 is TGTGCCAGCAGCTTGGCCGGAGAATACTCTGGAAACACCATATATTTT.

The rearrangement uses TRBV10-2 and TRBJ2-7; TRBD1 matches 7 bases. J was trimmed by 2 bases and V by 4 bases; bases with no gene match: 2. Germline V lookup: CDR1 WSHSY, CDR2 SAAADI. This CDR3 contains 13 residues. The CDR3 bases are TGCGCCAGCAGTGTAACAGGGGCCTACGAGCAGTACTTC. This encodes CASSVTGAYEQYF.

The chain links TRBV6-1 to TRBJ2-3; a weak D match, TRBD1 (6 bases). Trimming removed 7 bases at V and 1 base at J, with 12 bases between. The CDR3 length is 14 residues. Germline CDR1 reads MNHNS; CDR2 reads SASEGT. DNA of the CDR3: TGTGCCAGCACCCAGGGGCCTGGCACAGATACGCAGTATTTT. Its protein product is CASTQGPGTDTQYF.

This chain uses TRBV6-5 with TRBJ2-7; D may be TRBD2 (6 bases). The CDR3 sequence is 14 residues long. V lost 6 bases, J lost 4 bases, and 16 bases lay in between. Germline V CDR1 and CDR2: MNHEY, SVGAGI. CDR3 sequence: CASSGGNSGYEQYF. The CDR3 DNA is TGTGCCAGCAGCGGAGGGAACAGCGGATACGAGCAGTACTTC.

The chain employs TRBV11-2 and TRBJ1-2; possible D gene TRBD1, 6 bases. Germline CDR1 is SGHAT and CDR2 is FQNNGV. V lost 2 bases and J lost 2, with 9 bases in between. The CDR3 is 14 amino acids. CDR3 nucleotides: TGTGCCAGCAGCTTACATCAGGGGAACTATGGCTACACCTTC. Protein sequence: CASSLHQGNYGYTF. The complete variable domain, with remaining parts taken from reference TRBV11-2 and TRBJ1-2, reads EAGVAQSPRYKIIEKRQSVAFWCNPISGHATLYWYQQILGQGPKLLIQFQNNGVVDDSQLPKDRFSAERLKGVDSTLKIQPAKLEDSAVYLCASSLHQGNYGYTFGSGTRLTVV.

This clone was detected once. The V gene is TRBV4-2, the J gene TRBJ1-6, with D possibly being TRBD1 (5 bases). Germline assignment: CDR1 LGHNA and CDR2 YNFKEQ. The ends were cut back, 0 bases at V and 7 bases at J, with 13 bases in the middle. The CDR3 totals 16 residues. In nucleotides, the CDR3 is TGTGCCAGCAGCCAAGAAGTGGGGGACGGGAATTCACCCCTCCACTTT. Protein product: CASSQEVGDGNSPLHF.

The rearrangement joins TRBV21-1 to TRBJ2-1. TRBV21-1 is a listed pseudogene. This CDR3 has 15 amino acids. The CDR3: CASSKSRDLHNEQFF. CDR3 bases: TGTGCCAGCAGCAAATCCAGGGACCTTCACAATGAGCAGTTCTTC.

The J gene is TRBJ2-1, the V gene TRBV7-3; D uncertain. V was pared by 0 bases and J by 0 bases, with 6 bases between. The CDR3 runs 15 residues. The germline V gene encodes CDR1 SGHTA and CDR2 FQGTGA. The CDR3 DNA reads as TGTGCCAGCAGCTTAACTGAGAGCTCCTACAATGAGCAGTTCTTC. The encoded protein is CASSLTESSYNEQFF.

The J gene is TRBJ2-7, the V gene TRBV19; D may be TRBD1 or TRBD2 (5 bases each). Germline loops: CDR1 LNHDA, CDR2 SQIVND (reference sequence). Between the trimmed V and J ends, which lost 0 bases and 9 bases, there was a span of 21 bases. The CDR3 is 16 residues long. CDR3 loop: CASSIDLYEGRSRQYF. The CDR3 coding sequence is TGTGCCAGTAGTATAGATCTATATGAGGGGCGCAGCAGGCAGTACTTC.

The rearrangement joins TRBV11-3 to TRBJ2-7; TRBD1 is a possible D gene (5 bases). CDR3 length: 12 amino acids. V was pared by 4 bases and J by 6 bases, with 10 bases between. Per germline, CDR1 SGHNT and CDR2 YENEEA. The CDR3 DNA sequence: TGTGCCAGCAGCTCCCAGGGTCCCGAGCAGTACTTC. Protein: CASSSQGPEQYF.

Concerning this clone: This sample also contains other DNA sequences that code for the same CDR3. This sequence joins TRBV29-1 and TRBJ2-6; 7 positions match TRBD1. The CDR3 loop spans 15 amino acids. The V gene end was trimmed by 1 base and the J gene end by 4 bases; junction bases not matched to a gene: 4. The V gene's germline CDR1 is SQVTM and CDR2 ANQGSEA. The CDR3 reads CSVEAGGTGANVLTF. CDR3 bases: TGCAGCGTTGAAGCAGGGGGTACCGGGGCCAACGTCCTGACTTTC. The full variable domain, in which reference TRBV29-1 and TRBJ2-6 provide the parts outside the CDR3, is SAVISQKPSRDICQRGTSLTIQCQVDSQVTMMFWYRQQPGQSLTLIATANQGSEATYESGFVIDKFPISRPNLTFSTLTVSNMSPEDSSIYLCSVEAGGTGANVLTFGAGSRLTVL.

J is TRBJ2-5 and V is TRBV5-6; possible D gene TRBD1, 6 bases. Trimming pared 4 bases from V and 3 bases from J, leaving 16 bases between. From germline, CDR1 is SGHDT and CDR2 YYEEEE. This CDR3 contains 15 residues. CDR3 in amino acids: CASSRLDRREETQYF. The CDR3, as DNA: TGTGCCAGCAGCCGACTGGACAGACGAGAAGAGACCCAGTACTTC.

About this clone itself: This specimen includes other DNA sequences encoding the same CDR3. V gene TRBV12-2 combines with J gene TRBJ2-3; TRBD2 is taken as the D call from the table, unchecked against the DNA. TRBV12-2 is marked as a pseudogene. The CDR3 spans 15 residues. The CDR3 DNA is TGTGCAAGTCGCTTGACTAGCGGAGGTGAAGATACGCAGTATTTT. It specifies CASRLTSGGEDTQYF.

V and J are TRBV5-1 and TRBJ2-3; TRBD1 is a possible D gene (5 bases). The CDR3 is made up of 13 amino acids. V dropped 2 bases and J dropped 6 bases, with 10 bases sitting between them. Germline CDR1 SGHRS, CDR2 YFSETQ. The CDR3 DNA is TGCGCCAGCAGCTTACGGCCAGGGGATACGCAGTATTTT. Translated: CASSLRPGDTQYF.

The gene calls are TRBV5-1 and TRBJ1-3, with 7 bases that match TRBD1. V lost 0 bases to trimming and J lost 0 bases; unmatched junction nucleotides: 3. CDR1 is SGHRS and CDR2 is YFSETQ in the germline V gene. CDR3 size: 16 residues. The CDR3 spells CASSLGDSNSGNTIYF. The CDR3, as DNA: TGCGCCAGCAGCTTGGGGGACAGCAACTCTGGAAACACCATATATTTT.

The genes are TRBV10-2 and TRBJ2-1; the match to TRBD2 covers 8 bases. CDR3 length equals 11 residues. The V segment lost 10 bases and the J segment 8 bases; nucleotides outside the gene matches: 4. The germline gives CDR1 WSHSY, CDR2 SAAADI. The CDR3 DNA is TGCGCCACACTTAGCGGGGATGAGCAGTTCTTC. It is translated as CATLSGDEQFF.

The chain uses TRBV9 and TRBJ2-1; 7 bases are a match to TRBD2. J was trimmed by 4 bases and V by 1 base; bases with no gene match: 8. From germline, CDR1 is SGDLS and CDR2 YYNGEE. This CDR3 is built from 16 residues. The CDR3 here is CASSVTTQRGYNEQFF. The CDR3 nucleotides are TGTGCCAGCAGCGTAACAACACAGCGGGGTTACAATGAGCAGTTCTTC.

The chain uses TRBV30 and TRBJ2-2; no clear D gene. In germline, CDR1 is GTSNPN, CDR2 SVGIG (reference sequence). V lost 0 bases to trimming and J lost 6 bases, with 14 bases between them. The CDR3 has 15 amino acids. For the CDR3, the DNA is TGTGCCTGGAGTGTAATCCCGTCCGGATCCGGGGAGCTGTTTTTT. Its protein is CAWSVIPSGSGELFF.

This sequence joins TRBV29-1 and TRBJ2-5, with D perhaps matching TRBD1 or TRBD2 (5 bases each). Trimming stripped 4 bases from V and 1 base from J, with 25 bases between. Germline CDR1 is SQVTM and CDR2 is ANQGSEA. The CDR3 totals 18 residues. The CDR3, as DNA: TGCAGCGTTGTAAGGAGGAGAGAACCCGGGACCCGCCAAGAGACCCAGTACTTC. This encodes CSVVRRREPGTRQETQYF.

V gene TRBV10-1 combines with J gene TRBJ2-1; D ambiguous. The germline V and J ends were trimmed by 2 bases and 8 bases, with 10 bases remaining between them. The length of the CDR3 is 13 residues. CDR1 is WNHNN and CDR2 is SYGVQD in the germline V gene (reference sequence). Written as DNA, the CDR3 is TGCGCCAGCAGTGAGCTCCCAACCCATGAGCAGTTCTTC. This sequence encodes CASSELPTHEQFF.

The rearrangement uses TRBV5-1 and TRBJ2-1; perhaps TRBD1 as D (5 bases). This CDR3 has 15 amino acids. In germline, CDR1 is SGHRS, CDR2 YFSETQ. With 4 bases removed from V and 5 bases from J, the gap between germline ends came to 16 bases. DNA of the CDR3: TGCGCCAGCAGCGGAGCGCTGACAGCTGACAATGAGCAGTTCTTC. This sequence encodes CASSGALTADNEQFF.

The chain recombines TRBV27 with TRBJ1-6; D is ambiguous. CDR3 size: 16 residues. V dropped 0 bases and J dropped 7 bases, with 13 bases sitting between them. Germline CDR1 MNHEY, CDR2 SMNVEV (reference sequence). CDR3 loop: CASSLSPAAANSPLHF. In nucleotides, the CDR3 is TGTGCCAGCAGTTTATCGCCGGCGGCAGCCAATTCACCCCTCCACTTT.

The chain joins TRBV6-5 to TRBJ1-4; no definite D call. CDR1 is MNHEY, CDR2 SVGAGI, per germline. Trimming removed 0 bases at V and 0 bases at J, with 5 bases between. CDR3 size: 15 residues. Written as DNA, the CDR3 is TGTGCCAGCAGTTACTCCGGGACAACTAATGAAAAACTGTTTTTT. As protein: CASSYSGTTNEKLFF.

CDR3 region: CASSLGPTLMTSTETQYF. The CDR3 DNA is TGTGCCAGCAGCTTGGGACCGACCCTCATGACTAGTACTGAGACCCAGTACTTC. This chain connects TRBV7-2 to TRBJ2-5; TRBD2 is a possible D gene (6 bases). Germline V gene lookup returns CDR1 SGHTA and CDR2 FQGNSA. CDR3 size: 18 residues. Trimming took off 3 bases at V and 5 bases at J, with 25 bases between the two ends.

This clone appeared once. The rearrangement uses TRBV4-1 and TRBJ1-2; D gene uncertain. The length of the CDR3 is 16 residues. Per the germline V gene, CDR1 is MGHRA and CDR2 is YSYEKL. Trimming pared 8 bases from V and 0 bases from J, leaving 19 bases between. The CDR3 sequence is CASPEIIGRANYGYTF. CDR3 nucleotides: TGCGCCAGCCCTGAGATTATTGGTAGAGCTAACTATGGCTACACCTTC.